This T cell receptor (beta chain) was found in a study of shared clonotypes between healthy human individuals. About the research overall: Sampling drew on donors who were two women and three men aged 18 to 49.

Sequencing was performed with immunoSEQ multiplex PCR; in TCRdb, only in-frame clones are kept and a portion is missing. The table includes over 2,000,000 clones, around 93% detected once. CD45RO-negative cells were positively selected for CCR7, leaving out terminally differentiated effector memory CD45RA+ cells. Nashville, Tennessee was home to all donors, who were Caucasian adults. Germline V gives CDR1 SEHNR, CDR2 FQNEAQ (reference sequence). CDR3 length: 14 residues. V was shortened by 3 bases and J by 1 base, with 9 bases between the two germline ends. The TCR originated in a man between 18 and 35 years old in good health. Some clones in this sample may be carry-over from other donors' samples. The chain combines TRBV7-9 with TRBJ2-5; D not resolved. The sample was naive CD8+ T cells from PBMCs. CDR3 in DNA: TGTGCCAGCAGCTTTATGTCAATCCAAGAGACCCAGTACTTC. Its translation: CASSFMSIQETQYF.